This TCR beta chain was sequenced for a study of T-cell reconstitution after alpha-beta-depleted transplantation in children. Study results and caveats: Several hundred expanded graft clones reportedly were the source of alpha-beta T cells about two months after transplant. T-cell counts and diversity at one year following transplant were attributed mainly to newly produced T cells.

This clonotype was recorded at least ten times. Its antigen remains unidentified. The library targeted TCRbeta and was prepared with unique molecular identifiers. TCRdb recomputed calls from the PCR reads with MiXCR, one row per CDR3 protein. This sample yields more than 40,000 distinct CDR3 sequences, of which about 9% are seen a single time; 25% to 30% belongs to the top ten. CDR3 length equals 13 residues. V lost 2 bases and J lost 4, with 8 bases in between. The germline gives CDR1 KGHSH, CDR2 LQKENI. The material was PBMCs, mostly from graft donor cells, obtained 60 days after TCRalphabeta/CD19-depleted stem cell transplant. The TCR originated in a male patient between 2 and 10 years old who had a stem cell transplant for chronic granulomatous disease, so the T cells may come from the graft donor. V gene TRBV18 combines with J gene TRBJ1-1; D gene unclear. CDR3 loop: CASSPGQLTEAFF. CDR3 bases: TGTGCCAGCTCACCAGGGCAACTCACTGAAGCTTTCTTT.